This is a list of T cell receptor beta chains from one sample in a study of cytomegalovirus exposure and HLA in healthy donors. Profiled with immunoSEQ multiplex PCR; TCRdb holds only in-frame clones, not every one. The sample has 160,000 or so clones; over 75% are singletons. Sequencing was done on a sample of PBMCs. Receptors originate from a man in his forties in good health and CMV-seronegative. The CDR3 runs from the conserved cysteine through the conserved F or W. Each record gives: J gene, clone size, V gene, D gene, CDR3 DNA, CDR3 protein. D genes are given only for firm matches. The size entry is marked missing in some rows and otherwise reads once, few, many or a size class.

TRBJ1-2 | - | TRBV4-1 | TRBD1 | TGCGCCAGCAGCCAAGGGGGACAGCCCCTTGGCTACACCTTC | CASSQGGQPLGYTF
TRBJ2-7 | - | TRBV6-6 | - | TGTGCCAGCAGTTACTCGAGGAACACCTACGAGCAGTACTTC | CASSYSRNTYEQYF
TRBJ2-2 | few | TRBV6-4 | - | TGTGCCAGCAGGCACGAGGGAGTCGTCACCGGGGAGCTGTTTTTT | CASRHEGVVTGELFF
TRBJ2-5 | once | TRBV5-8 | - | TGTGCCAGCAGCCAAGCCTCTTGGCAAGAGACCCAGTACTTC | CASSQASWQETQYF
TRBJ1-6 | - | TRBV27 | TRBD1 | TGTGCCAGCAGTGTTGTTACAGGGGGAAATTCACCCCTCCACTTT | CASSVVTGGNSPLHF
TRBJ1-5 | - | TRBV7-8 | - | TGTGCCAGCAGCCTCCGGACAGTCAATCAGCCCCAGCATTTT | CASSLRTVNQPQHF
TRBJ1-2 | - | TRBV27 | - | TGTGCCAGCAGTTTATCTTTCGGCCAGGGTGGTGGCTACACCTTC | CASSLSFGQGGGYTF
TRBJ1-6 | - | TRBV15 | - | TGTGCCACCAGCAGAGACCCCCTTCTAGACAGGTGGGAGAATTCACCCCTCCACTTT | CATSRDPLLDRWENSPLHF
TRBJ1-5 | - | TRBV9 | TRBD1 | TGTGCCAGCAGCGGGGGACAGGGCAATCAGCCCCAGCATTTT | CASSGGQGNQPQHF
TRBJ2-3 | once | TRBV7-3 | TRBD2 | TGTGCCAGCAGCTCTAGCGGGGGGCACTCCCTCACAGATACGCAGTATTTT | CASSSSGGHSLTDTQYF
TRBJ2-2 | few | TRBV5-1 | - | TGCGCCAGCAGCTTGGCGGGGACGAACACCGGGGAGCTGTTTTTT | CASSLAGTNTGELFF
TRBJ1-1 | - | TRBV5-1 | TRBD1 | TGCGCCAGCAGCTGGGGACAGGGGGCAATGAACACTGAAGCTTTCTTT | CASSWGQGAMNTEAFF
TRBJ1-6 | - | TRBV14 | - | TGTGCCAGCAGCCACAGGGTGGATAATTCACCCCTCCACTTT | CASSHRVDNSPLHF
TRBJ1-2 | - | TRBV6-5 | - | TGTGCCAGCAGTTACTCGCAACTGGCGGAAAGGAGGGGCTACACCTTC | CASSYSQLAERRGYTF
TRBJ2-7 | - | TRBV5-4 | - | TGTGCCAGCAGCCCCTCCGCCTCCCCAGGGAAGTACGAGCAGTACTTC | CASSPSASPGKYEQYF
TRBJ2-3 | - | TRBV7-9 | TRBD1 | TGTGCCAGCAGCCCTCGGACAGGGAACACAGATACGCAGTATTTT | CASSPRTGNTDTQYF
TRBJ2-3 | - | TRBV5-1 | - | TGCGCCAGCAGCCTAGCATCAGATACGCAGTATTTT | CASSLASDTQYF
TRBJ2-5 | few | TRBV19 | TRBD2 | TGTGCCAGTAGCGCTCCCCGGACTAGCGGGGGAGAGACCCAGTACTTC | CASSAPRTSGGETQYF
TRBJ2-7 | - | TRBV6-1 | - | TGTGCCAGCACTACGACGGGGAGCTCCTACGAGCAGTACTTC | CASTTTGSSYEQYF
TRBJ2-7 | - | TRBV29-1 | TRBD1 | TGCAGCGTTGAACAAGGGACAGGGAACGAGCAGTACTTC | CSVEQGTGNEQYF
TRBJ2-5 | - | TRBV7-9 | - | TGTGCCAGCAGCTTATGGTTTGGCAGGGAAGAGACCCAGTACTTC | CASSLWFGREETQYF
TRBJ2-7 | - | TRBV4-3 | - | TGCGCCAGCAGCCATGGCGTTACAGGGAGCGACTACGAGCAGTACTTC | CASSHGVTGSDYEQYF
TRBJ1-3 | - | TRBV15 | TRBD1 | TGTGCCACGCTGGGACAGGGGCCCCGGACTGGAAACACCATATATTTT | CATLGQGPRTGNTIYF
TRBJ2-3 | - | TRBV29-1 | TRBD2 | TGCAGCGTTGATGCCCTAGCGGGGGGCCCCGATACGCAGTATTTT | CSVDALAGGPDTQYF
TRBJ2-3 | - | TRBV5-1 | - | TGCGCCAGCAGCTCCGGGGAAGATACGCAGTATTTT | CASSSGEDTQYF
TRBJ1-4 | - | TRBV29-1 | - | TGCAGCGTGAGGGCCGCGGGGGAAAATCGTGAAAAACTGTTTTTT | CSVRAAGENREKLFF
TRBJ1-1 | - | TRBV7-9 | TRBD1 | TGTTCCAGCAGTCCTTTACAGGGGACTGAAGCTTTCTTT | CSSSPLQGTEAFF
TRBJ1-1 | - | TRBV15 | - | TGTGCCACCAGCAGTAGCCGGGATCGCTACAGAGGGAACACTGAAGCTTTCTTT | CATSSSRDRYRGNTEAFF
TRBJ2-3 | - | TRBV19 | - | TGTGCCAGTAGTTACGAGGGCTACACAGATACGCAGTATTTT | CASSYEGYTDTQYF
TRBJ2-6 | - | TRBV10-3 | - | TGTGCCATCAGTCTAGCCTCTGGGGCCAACGTCCTGACTTTC | CAISLASGANVLTF
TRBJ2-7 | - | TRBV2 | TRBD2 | TGTGCCAGCACCCCGGGACTACCCTTCTACGAGCAGTACTTC | CASTPGLPFYEQYF
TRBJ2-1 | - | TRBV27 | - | TGTGCCAGCAGTATTAGCGGATACAATGAGCAGTTCTTC | CASSISGYNEQFF
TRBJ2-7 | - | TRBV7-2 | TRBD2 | TGTGCCAGCAGCTTATACGGGGGGGGAGAGCAGTACTTC | CASSLYGGGEQYF
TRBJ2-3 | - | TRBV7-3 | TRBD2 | TGTGCCAGCAGCCTCGGGTGGCGGGGGACTGGAGGAGATACGCAGTATTTT | CASSLGWRGTGGDTQYF
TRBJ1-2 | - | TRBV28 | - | TGTGCCAGCACCCCGGCATTGAGGATGGGCTATGGCTACACCTTC | CASTPALRMGYGYTF
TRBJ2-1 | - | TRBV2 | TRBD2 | TGTGCCAGCAATACCGGGACTAGCGGGTACAATGAGCAGTTCTTC | CASNTGTSGYNEQFF
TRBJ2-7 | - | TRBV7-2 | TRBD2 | TGTGCCAGCAGCTTCCGTAGCGGGGGCCTTACCTACGAGCAGTACTTC | CASSFRSGGLTYEQYF
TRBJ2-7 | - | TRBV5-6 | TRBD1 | TGTGCCAGCAGCCAGGGACAGCGAACCTACGAGCAGTACTTC | CASSQGQRTYEQYF